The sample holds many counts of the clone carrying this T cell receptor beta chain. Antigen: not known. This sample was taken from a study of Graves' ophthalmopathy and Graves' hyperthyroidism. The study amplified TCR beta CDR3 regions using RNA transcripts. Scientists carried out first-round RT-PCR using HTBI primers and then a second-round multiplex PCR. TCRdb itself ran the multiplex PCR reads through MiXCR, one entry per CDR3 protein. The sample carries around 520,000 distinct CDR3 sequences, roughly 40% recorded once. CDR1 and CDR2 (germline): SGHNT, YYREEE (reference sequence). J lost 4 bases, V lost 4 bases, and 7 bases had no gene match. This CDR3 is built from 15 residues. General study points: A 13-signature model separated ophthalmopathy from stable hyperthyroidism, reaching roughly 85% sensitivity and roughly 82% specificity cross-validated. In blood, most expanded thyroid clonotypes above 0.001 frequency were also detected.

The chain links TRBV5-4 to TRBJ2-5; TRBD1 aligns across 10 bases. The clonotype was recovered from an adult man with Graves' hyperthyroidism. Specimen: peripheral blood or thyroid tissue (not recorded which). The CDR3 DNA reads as TGTGCCAGCAGCGGCGGACAGGGGGTTGGAGAGACCCAGTACTTC. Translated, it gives CASSGGQGVGETQYF.